This T cell receptor (beta chain) was identified during a study of blood T cell repertoires in COVID-19. Germline lookup yields CDR1 KGHSH and CDR2 LQKENI. V was clipped by 6 bases and J by 1 base, with 16 bases between them. The CDR3 covers 15 residues. Source study methods: Quantification of nucleated cells was approximated via reference gene primer amplification. Generated by immunoSEQ multiplex PCR, the TCRdb table keeps only in-frame clones and is missing some. The V and J calls and clone size are taken from that table; D and trimming were inferred from the DNA. This table holds 80,000 to 100,000 clones, around nine tenths found once.

The clonotype was recovered from a man over 45 with acute or convalescent COVID-19. The V gene is TRBV18, the J gene TRBJ2-7, with D possibly TRBD1 on 6 matching bases. Sequencing was carried out using peripheral blood. CDR3 coding DNA: TGTGCCAGCTCCCCCGACAGGACCTCTTCCTACGAGCAGTACTTC. Amino acid sequence: CASSPDRTSSYEQYF.